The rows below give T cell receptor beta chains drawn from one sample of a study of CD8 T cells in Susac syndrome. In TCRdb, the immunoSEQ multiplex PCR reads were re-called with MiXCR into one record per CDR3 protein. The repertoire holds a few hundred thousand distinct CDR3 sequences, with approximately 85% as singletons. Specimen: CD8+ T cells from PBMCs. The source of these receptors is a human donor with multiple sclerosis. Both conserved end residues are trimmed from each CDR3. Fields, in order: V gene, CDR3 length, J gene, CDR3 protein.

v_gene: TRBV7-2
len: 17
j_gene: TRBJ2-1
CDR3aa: ASSLSRDGTSHSYNEQF

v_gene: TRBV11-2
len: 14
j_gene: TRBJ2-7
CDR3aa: ASSLGTSAYSYEQY

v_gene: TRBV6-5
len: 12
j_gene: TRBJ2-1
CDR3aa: ASSFGGAHNEQF

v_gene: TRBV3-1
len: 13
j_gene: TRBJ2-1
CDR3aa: ASSQDLGSYNEQF

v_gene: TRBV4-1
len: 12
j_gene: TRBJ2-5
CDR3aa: ASSQVNPGETQY

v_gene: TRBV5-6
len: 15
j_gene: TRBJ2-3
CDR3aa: ASSLVAAGGSTDTQY

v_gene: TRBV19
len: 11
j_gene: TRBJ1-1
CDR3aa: ASSMPTAIEAF

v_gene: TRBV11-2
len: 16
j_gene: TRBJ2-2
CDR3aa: ASSFNPLRTGNTGELF

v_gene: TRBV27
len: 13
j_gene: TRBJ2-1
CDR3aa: ASRWQAGGPNEQF

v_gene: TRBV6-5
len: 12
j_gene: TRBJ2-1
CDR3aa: ASRATWGDNEQF

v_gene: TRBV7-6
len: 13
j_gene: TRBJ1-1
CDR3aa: ASSLAQPGNTEAF

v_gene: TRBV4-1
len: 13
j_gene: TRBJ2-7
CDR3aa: ASSHHLLSGAEQY

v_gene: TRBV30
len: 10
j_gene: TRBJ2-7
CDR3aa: AWRDISYEQY

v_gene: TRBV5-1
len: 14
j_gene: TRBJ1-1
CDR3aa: ASSLEQGAIYTEAF

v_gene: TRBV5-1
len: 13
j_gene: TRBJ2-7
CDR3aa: ASQLGTGAIYEQY

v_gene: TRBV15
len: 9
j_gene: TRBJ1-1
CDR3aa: ATEVGGGAF

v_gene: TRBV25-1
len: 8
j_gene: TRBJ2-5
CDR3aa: ASGEETQY

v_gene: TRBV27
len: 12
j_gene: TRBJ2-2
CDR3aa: ASQDRGRAGELF

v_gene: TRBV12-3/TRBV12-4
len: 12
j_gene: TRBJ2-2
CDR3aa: ASSLPGVGGELF

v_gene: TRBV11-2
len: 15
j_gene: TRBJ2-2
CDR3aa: ASSLEVGEAHTGELF

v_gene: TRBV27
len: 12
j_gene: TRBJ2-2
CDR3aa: ASTLGDFAGELF

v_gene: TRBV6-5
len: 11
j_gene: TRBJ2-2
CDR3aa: ASSIQGSGELF

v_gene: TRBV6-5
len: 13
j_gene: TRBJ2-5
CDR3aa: ASSYELGALETQY

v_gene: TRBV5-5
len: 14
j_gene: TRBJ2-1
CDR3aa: ASSGPGTGSTIEQF